The 13 T cell receptor beta chains below all came from one sample that was sequenced in a study of blood T cell repertoires in COVID-19. Method: immunoSEQ multiplex PCR; TCRdb's copy keeps in-frame clones and lacks some. Among about 250,000 clones listed, almost 90% were seen once. Sequencing was performed on peripheral blood. Receptors were obtained from a woman in her sixties or seventies with COVID-19, enrolled during active disease.

The chain couples TRBV5-4 to TRBJ2-2; 13 nucleotides agree with TRBD2. The CDR3 covers 20 residues. Germline loops: CDR1 SGHNT, CDR2 YYREEE (reference sequence). V trimming: 4 bases; J trimming: 1 base; junction bases outside the gene matches: 13. The chain's CDR3 is CASSPLRTSGGVENTGELFF. CDR3 in DNA: TGTGCCAGCAGCCCCTTAAGGACTAGCGGGGGCGTGGAGAACACCGGGGAGCTGTTTTTT.

The rearrangement uses TRBV5-4 and TRBJ1-1, with D hard to call. This CDR3 spans 16 amino acids. CDR1 and CDR2 (germline): SGHNT, YYREEE (reference sequence). V was trimmed by 0 bases and J by 2 bases, leaving 14 bases between them. The CDR3 sequence: CASSLAGGGINTEAFF. In DNA form, the CDR3 reads TGTGCCAGCAGCTTGGCCGGAGGAGGGATTAACACTGAAGCTTTCTTT. Full variable domain (remainder filled in from reference TRBV5-4 and TRBJ1-1): ETGVTQSPTHLIKTRGQQVTLRCSSQSGHNTVSWYQQALGQGPQFIFQYYREEENGRGNFPPRFSGLQFPNYSSELNVNALELDDSALYLCASSLAGGGINTEAFFGQGTRLTVV.

The CDR3 protein is CASSLPGSEVFF. CDR3 DNA sequence: TGTGCCAGCAGTCTACCGGGGTCAGAGGTGTTTTTT. V gene TRBV6-2 or TRBV6-3 combines with J gene TRBJ1-4; D not certain. The CDR3 contains 12 residues. Germline CDR1 is MNHEY and CDR2 is SVGEGT. The ends were cut back, 5 bases at V and 15 bases at J, with 16 bases in the middle.

The count of this clone is one. Other DNA sequences in this sample translate to the same CDR3. The chain links TRBV12-3 or TRBV12-4 to TRBJ2-5; the D is unclear. The CDR3 totals 13 residues. Trimming took 3 bases from V and 2 from J, leaving 7 bases between them. DNA of the CDR3: TGTGCCAGCAGTTTTGGCAGACAAGAGACCCAGTACTTC. Translating it yields CASSFGRQETQYF.

This chain joins TRBV18 and TRBJ2-7, with D possibly matching TRBD2 (5 bases). Germline CDR1 KGHSH, CDR2 LQKENI. The CDR3 length is 14 residues. The V end lost 3 bases, the J end lost 0 bases, and 9 bases lay between the germline ends. CDR3 protein: CASSPPGTSYEQYF. The CDR3 DNA reads TGTGCCAGCTCACCTCCGGGAACCTCCTACGAGCAGTACTTC.

The gene calls are TRBV11-2 and TRBJ2-2, with 11 bases fitting TRBD2. Germline lookup yields CDR1 SGHAT and CDR2 FQNNGV. The CDR3 runs to 15 residues. V shed 6 bases, J shed 6 bases, and the junction held 6 bases outside the gene matches. The CDR3 DNA sequence: TGTGCCAGCAGACCTATAGCGGGGGGGTCCGGGGAGCTGTTTTTT. Translation: CASRPIAGGSGELFF.

The chain recombines TRBV12-3 or TRBV12-4 with TRBJ1-1, with D tentatively TRBD1 (5 bases). The CDR3 covers 13 residues. Trimming pared 4 bases from V and 1 base from J, leaving 7 bases between. For the CDR3, the DNA is TGTGCCAGCAGTTCCCAGGGGAACACTGAAGCTTTCTTT. Its translation: CASSSQGNTEAFF.

The CDR3 coding sequence is TGCAGCGTTGGCGGAAGCTCCTACGAGCAGTACTTC. Protein sequence: CSVGGSSYEQYF. The chain carries TRBV29-1 and TRBJ2-7; no reliable D call. Germline assignment: CDR1 SQVTM and CDR2 ANQGSEA. V was cut by 4 bases and J by 0 bases, with 7 bases left in between. The CDR3 spans 12 residues.

The chain joins TRBV5-4 to TRBJ1-5; a weak D match, TRBD1 (5 bases). Germline assignment: CDR1 SGHNT and CDR2 YYREEE (reference sequence). The CDR3 length is 13 residues. Between the trimmed V and J ends, which lost 0 bases and 9 bases, there was a span of 10 bases. As DNA, the CDR3 is TGTGCCAGCAGCTTGGTCAGGGTGATGCCCCAGCATTTT. It codes for CASSLVRVMPQHF.

The chain carries TRBV18 and TRBJ1-1; no reliable D call. Between the trimmed V and J ends, which lost 5 bases and 4 bases, there was a span of 11 bases. The CDR3 is 13 amino acids. In germline, CDR1 is KGHSH, CDR2 LQKENI. The DNA for the CDR3 is TGTGCCAGCTCATCCGAGAGGTCCACTGAAGCTTTCTTT. Protein sequence: CASSSERSTEAFF.

The V call is TRBV30, the J call TRBJ1-2, with unresolved D. Germline V gives CDR1 GTSNPN, CDR2 SVGIG (reference sequence). This CDR3 is built from 12 residues. Trimming shortened V by 1 base and J by 4 bases, and 7 bases separated the two germline ends. The DNA of the CDR3 is TGTGCCTGGAGTGGAAGTAGCTATGGCTACACCTTC. This sequence encodes CAWSGSSYGYTF.

The rearrangement joins TRBV11-2 to TRBJ1-1; D gene ambiguous. Germline CDR1 is SGHAT and CDR2 is FQNNGV. This CDR3 is built from 15 residues. The V gene lost 7 bases and the J gene lost 4 bases, with 19 bases spanning the gap. In DNA, the CDR3 is TGTGCCAGCACCCTGGTGGGCTCGGGAAGCACTGAAGCTTTCTTT. This translates into CASTLVGSGSTEAFF.

The chain links TRBV15 to TRBJ2-5; 11 bases fit TRBD2. CDR1 and CDR2 (germline): LNHNV, YYDKDF (reference sequence). This CDR3 has 14 residues. Unmatched junction bases numbered 6, after V lost 7 bases and J lost 5 bases. CDR3 residues: CATISGGARETQYF. The CDR3 bases are TGTGCCACCATTAGCGGGGGGGCAAGGGAGACCCAGTACTTC.